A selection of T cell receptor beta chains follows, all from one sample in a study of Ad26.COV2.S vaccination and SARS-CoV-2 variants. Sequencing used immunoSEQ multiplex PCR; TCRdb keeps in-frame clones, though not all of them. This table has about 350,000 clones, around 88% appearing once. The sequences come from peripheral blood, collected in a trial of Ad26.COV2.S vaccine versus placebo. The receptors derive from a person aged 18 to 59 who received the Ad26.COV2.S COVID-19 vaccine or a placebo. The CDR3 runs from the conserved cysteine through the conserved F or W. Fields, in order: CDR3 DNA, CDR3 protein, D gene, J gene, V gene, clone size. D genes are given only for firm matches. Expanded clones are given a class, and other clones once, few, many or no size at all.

TGTGCCAGTACCGAAACGAGTAATTCACCCCTCCACTTT,CASTETSNSPLHF,-,TRBJ1-6,TRBV19,-
TGTGCCAGCAGTCCAGGGGCTGGGGCCAACGTCCTGACTTTC,CASSPGAGANVLTF,-,TRBJ2-6,TRBV3-1/TRBV3-2,-
TGTGCCAGCAGTGCCGGAGGACACCGATCACCCCTCCACTTT,CASSAGGHRSPLHF,-,TRBJ1-6,TRBV6-4,-
TGTGCCATCAGTGAGTCGACTCGAGGGCAGGGTGTATTGGGGGACACTGAAGCTTTCTTT,CAISESTRGQGVLGDTEAFF,-,TRBJ1-1,TRBV10-3,once
TGTGCCAGCAGTAGGACAGGGGGCAATCAGCCCCAGCATTTT,CASSRTGGNQPQHF,TRBD1,TRBJ1-5,TRBV27,few
TGTGCCAGCAGAGGGGCCCTCTACAATGAGCAGTTCTTC,CASRGALYNEQFF,-,TRBJ2-1,TRBV6-5,-
TGTGCCAGTAGCTTCCCAGGCTCCGGCTACACCTTC,CASSFPGSGYTF,-,TRBJ1-2,TRBV19,-
TGTGCCAGCAGCGAGGGGGCTAGCGGGAGTTACTACGAGCAGTACTTC,CASSEGASGSYYEQYF,TRBD2,TRBJ2-7,TRBV9,-
TGTGCCACCAGCAGAAAGGGCGGCTTAACTTTCTTT,CATSRKGGLTFF,-,TRBJ1-1,TRBV15,few
TGTGCCAGCAGGATGACCGTTTCCACTGAAGCTTTCTTT,CASRMTVSTEAFF,-,TRBJ1-1,TRBV7-9,-
TGTGCCAGCAGTTATGGGGGAGGCACCGGGGAGCTGTTTTTT,CASSYGGGTGELFF,-,TRBJ2-2,TRBV6-5,-
TGTGCCAGCACCAAGGCAACTAATGAAAAACTGTTTTTT,CASTKATNEKLFF,-,TRBJ1-4,TRBV2,-
TGTGCCAGCAGCTTCGGCGGGGCACCTACCTACGAGCAGTACTTC,CASSFGGAPTYEQYF,-,TRBJ2-7,TRBV11-1,-
TGTGCCAGTAGTAAAGGGGCCCCTCTGGAAGCTTTCTTT,CASSKGAPLEAFF,-,TRBJ1-1,TRBV19,few
TGTGCCAGCAGTTTATATAGCGACAGGGAAAAGGCTGAAGCTTTCTTT,CASSLYSDREKAEAFF,TRBD1,TRBJ1-1,TRBV27,-
TGTGCCAGTAGATACGGACAGTCCATGAACACTGAAGCTTTCTTT,CASRYGQSMNTEAFF,-,TRBJ1-1,TRBV19,once
TGTGCCAGCAGCTTTAGGGGGGCCCTCACCGGGGAGCTGTTTTTT,CASSFRGALTGELFF,-,TRBJ2-2,TRBV7-3,once
TGCGCCAGCAGCCACACAGACAGGGGATCTGGAAACACCATATATTTT,CASSHTDRGSGNTIYF,TRBD1,TRBJ1-3,TRBV4-1,-
TGTGCCAGCAGAGGGAACAGGGGGCGAATCCACGAGCAGTACTTC,CASRGNRGRIHEQYF,TRBD1,TRBJ2-7,TRBV11-2,-
TGTGCCAGCAGCCTCCGGACTAGCGGGGTCCTCAATGAGCAGTTCTTC,CASSLRTSGVLNEQFF,TRBD2,TRBJ2-1,TRBV7-6,once
TGTGCCAGCAGCTTAGAGACTAGCGGGGACAATGAGCAGTTCTTC,CASSLETSGDNEQFF,TRBD2,TRBJ2-1,TRBV13,-
TGTGCCAGCAGCTTTTACCCAGGGAGCTCCTACGAGCAGTACTTC,CASSFYPGSSYEQYF,-,TRBJ2-7,TRBV5-5,-
TGTGCCTGGAGTGAGACCGGGATCCCCACTTACAATGAGCAGTTCTTC,CAWSETGIPTYNEQFF,-,TRBJ2-1,TRBV30,-
TGTGCCAGCAGCTTGGAAGGAGAGACAGGGGGCTGGGGCAAAAACATTCAGTACTTC,CASSLEGETGGWGKNIQYF,TRBD1,TRBJ2-4,TRBV5-6,-
TGTGCCAGCAGCCCTCTTGCTCATCTCAACAATGAGCAGTTCTTC,CASSPLAHLNNEQFF,-,TRBJ2-1,TRBV7-2,-
TGTGCCAGCAGCTCCCGGGTCAAGCTGTTTTTT,CASSSRVKLFF,-,TRBJ2-2,TRBV6-2/TRBV6-3,few
TGCGCCAGCAGCCGACAACTTAATGAAAAACTGTTTTTT,CASSRQLNEKLFF,-,TRBJ1-4,TRBV4-1,-
TGTGCCAGCAGCCCCGGATCTCCGTTGGATACGCAGTATTTT,CASSPGSPLDTQYF,-,TRBJ2-3,TRBV11-2,-
TGTGCCAGTCAACGGGTGGGGGGGTCTGAAGCTTTCTTT,CASQRVGGSEAFF,-,TRBJ1-1,TRBV19,-
TGTGCCACCAGTGATCCAGGGGGCACGGGCAATGAGCAGTTCTTC,CATSDPGGTGNEQFF,TRBD1,TRBJ2-1,TRBV24-1,-
TGTGCCAGCAGTTCAGAGCAGAGGTATGGCTACACCTTC,CASSSEQRYGYTF,-,TRBJ1-2,TRBV6-2/TRBV6-3,-
TGTGCCAGCAGCTTGAATCCGGCGGGAGGTGGCTACGAGCAGTACTTC,CASSLNPAGGGYEQYF,TRBD2,TRBJ2-7,TRBV5-5,-
TGTGCCAGCAGTCTCGGGAGGTTCAATGAGCAGTTCTTC,CASSLGRFNEQFF,TRBD2,TRBJ2-1,TRBV6-5,-
TGTGCCTGGAGTGTAAGGGTGGACGGCACCGGGGAGCTGTTTTTT,CAWSVRVDGTGELFF,-,TRBJ2-2,TRBV30,-
TGTGCCAGCAGCTCGACATTCTTCTCTGGGGCCAACGTCCTGACTTTC,CASSSTFFSGANVLTF,-,TRBJ2-6,TRBV7-2,-
TGTGCCAGCAGCGTCACAGGGGAGGGAAGGAACATTCAGTACTTC,CASSVTGEGRNIQYF,-,TRBJ2-4,TRBV9,once
TGTGCCAGCAGCAGCGGGAGGGCGCATTACAATGAGCAGTTCTTC,CASSSGRAHYNEQFF,TRBD2,TRBJ2-1,TRBV11-2,-
TGTGCCAGCACTGAATGGGATACGCAGTATTTT,CASTEWDTQYF,-,TRBJ2-3,TRBV6-1,-
TGTGCCAGCTCACCAGTGACAGGTCAAGAGACCCAGTACTTC,CASSPVTGQETQYF,-,TRBJ2-5,TRBV18,-
TGTGCCAGCAGTTTACTCCACGACGAGCAGTACTTC,CASSLLHDEQYF,-,TRBJ2-7,TRBV28,-
TGTGCCTGGAGTGCCCCTCCAGGGGCCTATAATTCACCCCTCCACTTT,CAWSAPPGAYNSPLHF,-,TRBJ1-6,TRBV30,-
TGTGCCAGCAGCTTCGTACAGTACACCGGGGAGCTGTTTTTT,CASSFVQYTGELFF,-,TRBJ2-2,TRBV5-6,-
TGTGCCATCAGTGGGGAGGGAGGTCAGACCCAGTACTTC,CAISGEGGQTQYF,TRBD2,TRBJ2-5,TRBV10-3,-
TGTGCCAGCAGTGAGGGAAGCGCATCGAGTCACTTC,CASSEGSASSHF,-,TRBJ2-4,TRBV2,-
TGTGCCAGCACTCCGAGCTTGAGGCTGGCAGATACGCAGTATTTT,CASTPSLRLADTQYF,-,TRBJ2-3,TRBV7-2,once
TGTGCCAGCAGCCCCCAAGAGGGGGGATATTATGAAAAACTGTTTTTT,CASSPQEGGYYEKLFF,-,TRBJ1-4,TRBV7-2,-
TGTGCCAGCAGCCCCGGGACTAGCGGGAGAGGTGAGCAGTTCTTC,CASSPGTSGRGEQFF,TRBD2,TRBJ2-1,TRBV6-4,few
TGTGCCAGTAGTATGCCCTCCGAGTTGGACACTGAAGCTTTCTTT,CASSMPSELDTEAFF,-,TRBJ1-1,TRBV19,-
TGTGCCAGCACCCAGACAGGGGACAGGGGGGTCGAGCAGTACTTC,CASTQTGDRGVEQYF,TRBD1,TRBJ2-7,TRBV25-1,few
TGTGCCATCAGTGAGTCGGGGGGGAGGGAGCAGTACTTC,CAISESGGREQYF,TRBD2,TRBJ2-7,TRBV10-3,-
TGTGCCAGTAGACCTACAGGAGCCTACGAGCAGTACTTC,CASRPTGAYEQYF,-,TRBJ2-7,TRBV19,-
TGCGCCAGCAGCCAAGACTCGGGACAGGGCCCTCGTGAAGCTTTCTTT,CASSQDSGQGPREAFF,TRBD1,TRBJ1-1,TRBV4-3,-
TGTGCCAGCAGTAATACCCAACGCGATGAGCAGTTCTTC,CASSNTQRDEQFF,-,TRBJ2-1,TRBV6-2/TRBV6-3,few
TGTGCCAGTAGTATAGAAGGCGTCCTCTCTGGAAACACCATATATTTT,CASSIEGVLSGNTIYF,-,TRBJ1-3,TRBV19,-
TGTGCCAGTAGTATCGGGACAGGAAATAATTCACCCCTCCACTTT,CASSIGTGNNSPLHF,TRBD1,TRBJ1-6,TRBV19,-
TGCGCCAGCAGTGGCGGCGCGAGGGGCACAGATACGCAGTATTTT,CASSGGARGTDTQYF,-,TRBJ2-3,TRBV4-1,-
TGTGCCAGCTCGAAGGGGGGCCCTAATGAAAAACTGTTTTTT,CASSKGGPNEKLFF,-,TRBJ1-4,TRBV27,-
TGTGCCAGCAGGCAGTCTCTAGCGGGTCAAGAGACCCAGTACTTC,CASRQSLAGQETQYF,TRBD2,TRBJ2-5,TRBV7-2,once
TGTGCCAGCAGTGCCACACGAGCGGCTAATTCACCCCTCCACTTT,CASSATRAANSPLHF,-,TRBJ1-6,TRBV25-1,-